This TCR beta chain originates from a study of radiation and T cells in renal cell carcinoma. The wider study: Nephrectomy followed 15 Gy stereotactic body radiation by 4 weeks.

Worth noting for this clone: Its antigen remains unidentified.

Sample time point: blood 2 weeks post-SBRT. Regarding treatment: 15 Gy SBRT to primary tumor, nephrectomy 4 weeks later. Blood was sampled at baseline, 2 weeks and 4 weeks after SBRT. This renal cell carcinoma was of the clear cell type. V lost 0 bases, J lost 0 bases, and 5 bases lay in between. Germline V gene data show CDR1 as MNHNY and CDR2 as SVGAGI (reference sequence). CDR3 length: 14 amino acids. Only in-frame clones appear in the TCRdb table, and some are missing; sequencing was by immunoSEQ multiplex PCR. The sample lists approximately 61,000 clones, around three quarters seen once, with less than 7.5% in the top ten. The study's findings and limits: From baseline, blood top tumor clonotypes peaked at 2 weeks post-radiation.

The genes are TRBV6-6 and TRBJ1-2; the D gene is possibly TRBD1 (5 bases). Material: blood, obtained from a patient whose treatment included radiotherapy and nephrectomy. This clonotype was sampled from a man aged 60 to 75 with renal cell carcinoma. CDR3 loop: CASSYSTANYGYTF. DNA for the CDR3: TGTGCCAGCAGTTACTCGACAGCTAACTATGGCTACACCTTC.